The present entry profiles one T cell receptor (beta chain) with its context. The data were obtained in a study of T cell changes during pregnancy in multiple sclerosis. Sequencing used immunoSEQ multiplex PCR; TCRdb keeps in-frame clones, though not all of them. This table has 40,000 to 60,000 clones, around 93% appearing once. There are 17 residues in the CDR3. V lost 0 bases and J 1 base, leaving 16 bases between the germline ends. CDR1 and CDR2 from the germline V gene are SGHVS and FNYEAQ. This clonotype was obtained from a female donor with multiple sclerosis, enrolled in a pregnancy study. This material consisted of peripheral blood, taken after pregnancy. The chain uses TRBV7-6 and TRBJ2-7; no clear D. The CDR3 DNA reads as TGTGCCAGCAGCTTAGCGCACGTGGGCTCTCGGTCCTACGAGCAGTACTTC. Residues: CASSLAHVGSRSYEQYF. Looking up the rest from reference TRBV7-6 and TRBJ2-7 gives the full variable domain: GAGVSQSPRYKVTKRGQDVALRCDPISGHVSLYWYRQALGQGPEFLTYFNYEAQQDKSGLPNDRFSAERPEGSISTLTIQRTEQRDSAMYRCASSLAHVGSRSYEQYFGPGTRLTVT.